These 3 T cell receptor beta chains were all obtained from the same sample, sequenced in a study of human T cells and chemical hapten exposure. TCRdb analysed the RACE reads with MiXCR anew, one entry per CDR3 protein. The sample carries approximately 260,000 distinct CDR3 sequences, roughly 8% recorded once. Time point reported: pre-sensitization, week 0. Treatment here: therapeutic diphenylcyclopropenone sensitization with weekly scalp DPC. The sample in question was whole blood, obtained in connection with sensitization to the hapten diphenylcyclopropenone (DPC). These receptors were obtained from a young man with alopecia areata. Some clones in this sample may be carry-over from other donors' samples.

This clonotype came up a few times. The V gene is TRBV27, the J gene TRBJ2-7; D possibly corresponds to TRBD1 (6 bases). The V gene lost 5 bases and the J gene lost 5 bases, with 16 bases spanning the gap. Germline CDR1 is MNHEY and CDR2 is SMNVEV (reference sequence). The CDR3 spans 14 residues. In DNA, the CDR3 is TGTGCCAGCAGTCCCCTAGGGGGTCCTAACGAGCAGTACGTC. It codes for CASSPLGGPNEQYV.

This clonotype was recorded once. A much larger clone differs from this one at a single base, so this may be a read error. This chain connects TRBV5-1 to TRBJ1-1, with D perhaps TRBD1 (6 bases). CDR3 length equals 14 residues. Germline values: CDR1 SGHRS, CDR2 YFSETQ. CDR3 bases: TGCCCCAGCAGCGTGAGGACAGATTTGACTGAAGCTTTCTTT. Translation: CPSSVRTDLTEAFF.

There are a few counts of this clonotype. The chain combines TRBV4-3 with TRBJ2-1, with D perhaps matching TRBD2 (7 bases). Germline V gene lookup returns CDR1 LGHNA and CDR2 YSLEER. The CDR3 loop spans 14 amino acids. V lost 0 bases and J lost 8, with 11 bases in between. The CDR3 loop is CASSQEGGPDEQFF. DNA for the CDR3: TGCGCCAGCAGCCAAGAGGGGGGGCCGGATGAGCAGTTCTTC.